The rows below give T cell receptor beta chains drawn from one sample of a study of cytomegalovirus exposure and HLA in healthy donors. The method was immunoSEQ multiplex PCR; TCRdb's version includes in-frame clones alone and lacks a portion of them. The sample lists about 200,000 clones, approximately 82% occurring once. The sequencing input was PBMCs. The receptors come from a man between 35 and 55 years old in good health and CMV-seropositive. Each CDR3 is given with its conserved first and last residue. The D gene is left open where the match is weak. Size tells how often a clone was seen (once, few, many) or the class of an expanded clone, and some rows leave it out.

D	J	size	V	DNA	CDR3
TRBD2	TRBJ2-7	.	TRBV19	TGTGCCAGTAAACCGGGACTAGATACCTACGAGCAGTACTTC	CASKPGLDTYEQYF
TRBD1	TRBJ1-1	.	TRBV7-6	TGTGCCAGCAGCTTGGGACAGGTGAACACTGAAGCTTTCTTT	CASSLGQVNTEAFF
TRBD1	TRBJ1-1	.	TRBV6-5	TGTGCCAGCAGTCGGGACAGGGGACGGGGCACTGAAGCTTTCTTT	CASSRDRGRGTEAFF
.	TRBJ2-5	.	TRBV5-1	TGCGCCAGCAGCTTGGGGTCGGGGGAGACCCAGTACTTC	CASSLGSGETQYF
TRBD1	TRBJ1-5	.	TRBV28	TGTGCCAGCAGTTTAACAGGGGGAAGCAATCAGCCCCAGCATTTT	CASSLTGGSNQPQHF
.	TRBJ2-3	.	TRBV5-1	TGCGCCAGCAGCTCGCCAGTCACAGATACGCAGTATTTT	CASSSPVTDTQYF
.	TRBJ2-2	.	TRBV7-2	TGTGCCAGCAGCTTAGTTGGTGGGGCTAACACCGGGGAGCTGTTTTTT	CASSLVGGANTGELFF
TRBD1	TRBJ2-7	.	TRBV11-2	TGTGCCAGCAGCTTAGATCTGACAGGGGACGAGCAGTACTTC	CASSLDLTGDEQYF
.	TRBJ2-1	.	TRBV27	TGTGCCAGCAGCCCTAGCCCCTCCTACAATGAGCAGTTCTTC	CASSPSPSYNEQFF
.	TRBJ1-5	few	TRBV5-5	TGTGCCAGCAGCTTGACAGCCCATAGCAATCAGCCCCAGCATTTT	CASSLTAHSNQPQHF
.	TRBJ1-1	.	TRBV28	TGTGCCAGCAGTTTATTTAGCTCCTCTGAAGCTTTCTTT	CASSLFSSSEAFF
.	TRBJ1-4	.	TRBV10-3	TGTGCCATCTCCTTAACTAATGAAAAACTGTTTTTT	CAISLTNEKLFF
TRBD2	TRBJ2-2	once	TRBV6-5	TGTGCCAGCAGTTACCGGACTAGCGGGGGGAGCGGGGAGCTGTTTTTT	CASSYRTSGGSGELFF
TRBD2	TRBJ2-5	.	TRBV6-5	TGTGCCAGCAGTTACTCGGGCGGGAGGAAAACCCAGTACTTC	CASSYSGGRKTQYF
TRBD1	TRBJ2-3	.	TRBV6-1	TGTGCCAGCAGAAAGGACAGGGCTACAGATACGCAGTATTTT	CASRKDRATDTQYF
TRBD1	TRBJ1-3	.	TRBV18	TGTGCCAGCTCACCAGGACAGGGAGGATCTGGAAACACCATATATTTT	CASSPGQGGSGNTIYF
.	TRBJ1-5	.	TRBV19	TGTGCCAGTAGTATTGGAGGAAACAATCAGCCCCAGCATTTT	CASSIGGNNQPQHF
TRBD1	TRBJ2-2	.	TRBV28	TGTGCCAGCAGTAGGGGAGGGACAGGGGGGGCCGGGGAGCTGTTTTTT	CASSRGGTGGAGELFF
.	TRBJ1-2	.	TRBV5-1	TGCGCCAGCAGGATCTGGGCAGAAGCTAACTATGGCTACACCTTC	CASRIWAEANYGYTF
TRBD2	TRBJ2-1	.	TRBV5-1	TGCGCCAGCAGCCCATCACTAGCGGGAGATCTCAATGAGCAGTTCTTC	CASSPSLAGDLNEQFF
.	TRBJ2-1	.	TRBV7-9	TGTGCCAGCAGCCCCCCGGGTCAGAAGAGAAACAATGAGCAGTTCTTC	CASSPPGQKRNNEQFF
TRBD1	TRBJ2-7	.	TRBV7-7	TGTGCTAGCAGCTACCGACAGGGTGCAGATTACGAGCAGTACTTC	CASSYRQGADYEQYF
.	TRBJ2-7	.	TRBV1	TGCACCAGCAGCCAACGACCCGCGGACTACGAGCAGTACTTC	CTSSQRPADYEQYF
.	TRBJ2-3	.	TRBV28	TGTGCCAGCAGTTTTGGGGCAGGGGGCACAGATACGCAGTATTTT	CASSFGAGGTDTQYF
.	TRBJ2-6	.	TRBV5-1	TGCGCCAGCCGGTCAGGCAGAGCCAACTCTGGGGCCAACGTCCTGACTTTC	CASRSGRANSGANVLTF
TRBD2	TRBJ2-7	.	TRBV28	TGTGCCAGCAGCCTTTATAGCGGGAGTTACGAGCAGTACTTC	CASSLYSGSYEQYF
TRBD1	TRBJ1-5	.	TRBV25-1	TGTGCCAGCAGCACCACAGGGGGGGCGAATCAGCCCCAGCATTTT	CASSTTGGANQPQHF
TRBD1	TRBJ2-5	.	TRBV5-1	TGCGCCAGCAGTCAGTGGGACAGGGCTGGGGAGACCCAGTACTTC	CASSQWDRAGETQYF
.	TRBJ1-1	.	TRBV7-9	TGTGCCAGCAGTGAAACTTGGGGAGACACTGAAGCTTTCTTT	CASSETWGDTEAFF
.	TRBJ2-1	.	TRBV13	TGTGCCAGCAGCTTAAATTTTGCCGAGATCTCCTACAATGAGCAGTTCTTC	CASSLNFAEISYNEQFF
.	TRBJ1-6	.	TRBV2	TGTGCCAGCAGACCCCGGGTCCTACGGGGTTCACCCCTCCACTTT	CASRPRVLRGSPLHF
TRBD2	TRBJ2-5	.	TRBV4-1	TGCGCCAGCAGCCAAGATATGGTCGGTACGGCAGCGGGAGGGCCTAGAGCTGAGACCCAGTACTTC	CASSQDMVGTAAGGPRAETQYF
.	TRBJ1-5	.	TRBV5-1	TGCGCCAGCAGCTCTGAACCGGGTCGCAATCAGCCCCAGCATTTT	CASSSEPGRNQPQHF
.	TRBJ1-2	.	TRBV28	TGTATAGTGCGGACAAAAAGCTATGGCTACACCTTC	CIVRTKSYGYTF
TRBD2	TRBJ2-1	.	TRBV10-3	TGTGCCATCAGGGCTAGCGGATCGTACAATGAGCAGTTCTTC	CAIRASGSYNEQFF
TRBD1	TRBJ2-5	.	TRBV27	TGTGCCAGCAGCCCGGACAGGGGGCAGCAGTACTTC	CASSPDRGQQYF
.	TRBJ2-7	once	TRBV6-5	TGTGCCAGCAGGGAAACCTTAGCGGCTCTTTACGAGCAGTACTTC	CASRETLAALYEQYF
.	TRBJ1-1	.	TRBV4-1	TGCGCCAGCAGCCAAGATAGGGGGTATCGGACTGGCGACACTGAAGCTTTCTTT	CASSQDRGYRTGDTEAFF
TRBD2	TRBJ2-1	once	TRBV23-1	TGCGCCAGCAGTCAACCCGGGACTAGCGGAGAAGGGTGCGATGAGCAGTTCTTC	CASSQPGTSGEGCDEQFF
.	TRBJ1-1	.	TRBV15	TGTGCCACCAGCCCGGGAAGCAACACTGAAGCTTTCTTT	CATSPGSNTEAFF
.	TRBJ1-4	.	TRBV7-9	TGTTCCAGCAGCTCGGGGAGTGGTAATGAAAAACTGTTTTTT	CSSSSGSGNEKLFF
.	TRBJ2-3	.	TRBV10-3	TGTGCCATCAGCTCCCTAGCAACAGATACGCAGTATTTT	CAISSLATDTQYF
TRBD1	TRBJ1-2	.	TRBV5-1	TGCGCCAGCAGCTTGGAACCGGGACAGAGCTATGGCTACACCTTC	CASSLEPGQSYGYTF
.	TRBJ2-1	.	TRBV12-1	TGTGCCAGCAGCTTTTTCCGGCGGCCTAGCGGTGGACCTAGCTCCTACAATGAGCAGTTCTTC	CASSFFRRPSGGPSSYNEQFF
TRBD2	TRBJ2-7	few	TRBV6-1	TGTGCCAGCAGTTTCAGCGGGAGTGTCGACGAGCAGTACTTC	CASSFSGSVDEQYF
.	TRBJ1-2	.	TRBV6-1	TGTGCCAGCAGTGGGGAGGGCGGCAGTGGCTACACCTTC	CASSGEGGSGYTF
.	TRBJ2-7	.	TRBV4-1	TGCGCCAGCAGCCAAGAGGAGGCCCGGGACGAGCAGTACTTC	CASSQEEARDEQYF
TRBD1	TRBJ2-5	.	TRBV6-1	TGTGCCACAAAGAGGGACAGGGACAGGGAGACCCAGTACTTC	CATKRDRDRETQYF
TRBD2	TRBJ2-7	.	TRBV19	TGTGCCAGTAGTGCGCTAGCGGGAGTGTCCTACGAGCAGTACTTC	CASSALAGVSYEQYF
TRBD1	TRBJ1-5	.	TRBV7-2	TGTGCCAGCAGCTGGGGGACAGGGATCGATCAGCCCCAGCATTTT	CASSWGTGIDQPQHF
.	TRBJ2-3	.	TRBV5-1	TGCGCCAGCAGCTTGGGCGGGACGAGCACAGATACGCAGTATTTT	CASSLGGTSTDTQYF
.	TRBJ1-2	.	TRBV5-4	TGTGCCAGCAACTTAAGTGCGGCTAACTATGGCTACACCTTC	CASNLSAANYGYTF
TRBD1	TRBJ1-1	.	TRBV27	TGTGCCAGCAGTCACCAGGGGGCTGACACTGAAGCTTTCTTT	CASSHQGADTEAFF
TRBD1	TRBJ2-1	few	TRBV6-4	TGTGCCAGCAGTGACACCGGGACAGGGGACTACAATGAGCAGTTCTTC	CASSDTGTGDYNEQFF